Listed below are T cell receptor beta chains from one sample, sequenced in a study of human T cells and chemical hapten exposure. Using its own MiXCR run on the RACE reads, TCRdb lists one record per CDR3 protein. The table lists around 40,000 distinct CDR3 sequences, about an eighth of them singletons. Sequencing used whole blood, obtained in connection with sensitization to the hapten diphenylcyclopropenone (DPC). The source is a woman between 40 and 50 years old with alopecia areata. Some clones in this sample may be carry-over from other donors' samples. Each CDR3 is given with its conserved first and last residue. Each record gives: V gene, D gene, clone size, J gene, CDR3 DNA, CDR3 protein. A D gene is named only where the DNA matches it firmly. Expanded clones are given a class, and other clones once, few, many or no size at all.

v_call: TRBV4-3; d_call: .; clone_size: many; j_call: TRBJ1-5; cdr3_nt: TGCGCCAGCAGCCAAGACGGCGGAATTCAGCCCCAGCATTTT; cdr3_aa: CASSQDGGIQPQHF
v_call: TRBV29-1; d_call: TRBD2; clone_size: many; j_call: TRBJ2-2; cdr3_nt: TGCAGCGTAGGCGGGAGAACGGGGAACACCGGGGAGCTGTTTTTT; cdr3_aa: CSVGGRTGNTGELFF
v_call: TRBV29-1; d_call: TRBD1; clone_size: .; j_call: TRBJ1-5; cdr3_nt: TGCAGCGTCCGGACAGGGGGCAATCAGCCCCAGCATTTT; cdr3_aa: CSVRTGGNQPQHF
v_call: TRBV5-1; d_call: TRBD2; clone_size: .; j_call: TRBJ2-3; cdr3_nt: TGCGCCAGCAGCTTCAGCGGGGTCACAGATACGCAGTATTTT; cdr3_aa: CASSFSGVTDTQYF
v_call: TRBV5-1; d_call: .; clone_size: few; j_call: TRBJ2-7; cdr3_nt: TGCGCCAGCAGCTTGGATGGCAGGGGGAGGTACGAGCAGTACTTC; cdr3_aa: CASSLDGRGRYEQYF
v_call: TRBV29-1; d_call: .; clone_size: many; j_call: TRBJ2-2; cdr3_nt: TGCAGCGTTGATCGGGAAGGGATGGCCGGGGAGCTGTTTTTT; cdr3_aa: CSVDREGMAGELFF
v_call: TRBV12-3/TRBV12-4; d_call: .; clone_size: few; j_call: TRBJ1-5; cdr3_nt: TGTGCCAGCAGTTTGTCCAGAAGTCAGCCCCAGCATTTT; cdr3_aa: CASSLSRSQPQHF
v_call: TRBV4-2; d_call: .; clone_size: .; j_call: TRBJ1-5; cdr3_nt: TGTGCCAGCAGCCAAGAAGGCGGGGCAGGGGGCAATCAGCCCCAGCATTTT; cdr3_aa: CASSQEGGAGGNQPQHF
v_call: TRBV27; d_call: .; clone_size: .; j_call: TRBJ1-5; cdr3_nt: TGTGCCAGCAGTTTATTGCAGGGCGATCAGCCCCAGCATTTT; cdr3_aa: CASSLLQGDQPQHF
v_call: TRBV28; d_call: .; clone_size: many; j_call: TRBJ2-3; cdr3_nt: TGTGCCAGCAGTCCCTTATGGGAAGGCACAGATACGCAGTATTTT; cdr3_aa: CASSPLWEGTDTQYF
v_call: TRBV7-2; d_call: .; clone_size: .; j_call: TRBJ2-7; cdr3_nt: TGTGCCAGCAGCTTAGGCACGACGGAGCAGTACTTC; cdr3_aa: CASSLGTTEQYF
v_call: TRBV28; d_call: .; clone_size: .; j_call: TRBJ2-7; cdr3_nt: TGTGCCAGCAGGACCCCGGGACGAATGTACGAGCAGTACTTC; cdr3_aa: CASRTPGRMYEQYF
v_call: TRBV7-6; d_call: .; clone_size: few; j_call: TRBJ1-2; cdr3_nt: TGTGCCAGCAGCTTAGGCCAAGGGGGTAGCTATGGCTACACCTTC; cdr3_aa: CASSLGQGGSYGYTF
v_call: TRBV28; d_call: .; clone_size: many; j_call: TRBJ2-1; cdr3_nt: TGTGCCAGCAGTGCGGGGAGCCCGCTCCTACTTAATGAGCAGTTCTTC; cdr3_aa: CASSAGSPLLLNEQFF
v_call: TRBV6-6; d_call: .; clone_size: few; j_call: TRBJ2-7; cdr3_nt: TGTGCCAGCACCTCAAGCGGGCGAGAATTCGAGCAGTACTTC; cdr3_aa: CASTSSGREFEQYF
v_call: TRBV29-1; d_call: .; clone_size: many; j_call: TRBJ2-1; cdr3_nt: TGCAGCGTTGGTCAGTACAATGAGCAGTTCTTC; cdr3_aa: CSVGQYNEQFF
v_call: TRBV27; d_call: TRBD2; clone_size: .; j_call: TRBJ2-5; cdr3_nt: TGTGCCAGCAGTCCGGGGACTAGCGGGGAAGAGACCCAGTACTTC; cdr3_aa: CASSPGTSGEETQYF
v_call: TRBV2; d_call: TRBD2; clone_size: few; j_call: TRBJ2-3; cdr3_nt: TGTGCCAGCAGTCCTAGCGGGGGCACAGATACGCAGTATTTT; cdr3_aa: CASSPSGGTDTQYF
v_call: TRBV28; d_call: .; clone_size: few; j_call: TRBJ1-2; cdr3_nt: TGTGCCAGCAGTCCTGACCGTTATGGCTACACCTTC; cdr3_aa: CASSPDRYGYTF
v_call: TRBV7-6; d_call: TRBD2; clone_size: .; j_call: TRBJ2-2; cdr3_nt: TGTGCCAGCAGCTCCAGGACTAGCGGGTGGAACACCGGGGAGCTGTTTTTT; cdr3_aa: CASSSRTSGWNTGELFF
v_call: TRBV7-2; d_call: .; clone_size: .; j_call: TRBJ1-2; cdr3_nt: TGTGCCAGCAGCTTGGCTAACGGGGGCTACACCTTC; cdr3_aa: CASSLANGGYTF
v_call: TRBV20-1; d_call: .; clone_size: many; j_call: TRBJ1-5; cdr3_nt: TGCAGTGCTAGAGATAGCGGGGCACGGCAGCCCCAGCATTTT; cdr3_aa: CSARDSGARQPQHF
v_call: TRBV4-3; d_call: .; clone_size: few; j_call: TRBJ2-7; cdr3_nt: TGCGCCAGCAGCCAAGGTCAGACCTACGAGCAGTACTTC; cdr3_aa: CASSQGQTYEQYF
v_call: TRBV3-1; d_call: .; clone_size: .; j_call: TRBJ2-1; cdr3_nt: TGTGCCAGCAGCCAAGCTTCCGGGATCAACTACAATGAGCAGTTCTTC; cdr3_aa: CASSQASGINYNEQFF
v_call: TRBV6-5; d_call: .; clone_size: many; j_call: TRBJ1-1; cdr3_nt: TGTGCCAGCAGAAACCCGCTAGGGGGGAAGGCTGAAGCTTTCTTT; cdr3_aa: CASRNPLGGKAEAFF
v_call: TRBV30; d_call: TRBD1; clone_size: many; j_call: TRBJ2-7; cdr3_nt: TGTGCCTGGAGCGGACAGGGGGTATACGAGCAGTACTTC; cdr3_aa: CAWSGQGVYEQYF
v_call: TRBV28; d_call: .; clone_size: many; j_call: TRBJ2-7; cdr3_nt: TGTGCCAGCAGACCCCGCCCCGGGACCCGGGCCTACGAGCAGTACTTC; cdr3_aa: CASRPRPGTRAYEQYF
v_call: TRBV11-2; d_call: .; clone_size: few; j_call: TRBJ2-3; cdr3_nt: TGTGCCAGCAGCTTAGGATTGCGGAGTTCCACAGATACGCAGTATTTT; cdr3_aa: CASSLGLRSSTDTQYF
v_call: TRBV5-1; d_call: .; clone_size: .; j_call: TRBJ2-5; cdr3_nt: TGCGCCAGCAGCTTTACATGGGAAGGCGAGACCCAGTACTTC; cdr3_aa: CASSFTWEGETQYF
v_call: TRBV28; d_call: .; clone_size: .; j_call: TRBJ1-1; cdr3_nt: TGTGCCAGCCTAATGGTGACTGAAGCTTTCTTT; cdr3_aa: CASLMVTEAFF
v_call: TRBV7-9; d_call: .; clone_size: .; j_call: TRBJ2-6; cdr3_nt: TGTGCCAGCAGCCCAGACTCTGGGGCCAACGTCCTGACTTTC; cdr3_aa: CASSPDSGANVLTF
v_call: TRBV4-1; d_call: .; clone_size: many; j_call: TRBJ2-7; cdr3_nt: TGCGCCAGCAGCCAGGGACGGGACTACGAGCAGTACTTC; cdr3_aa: CASSQGRDYEQYF
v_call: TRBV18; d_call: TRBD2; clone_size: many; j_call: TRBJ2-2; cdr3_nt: TGTGCCAGCTCACCGGCTAGCGGGAGGAACACCGGGGAGCTGTTTTTT; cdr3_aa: CASSPASGRNTGELFF
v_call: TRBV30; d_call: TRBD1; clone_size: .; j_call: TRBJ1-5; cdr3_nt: TGTGCCTGGAGTGCAGGGGGTGGGCAGCCCCAGCATTTT; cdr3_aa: CAWSAGGGQPQHF
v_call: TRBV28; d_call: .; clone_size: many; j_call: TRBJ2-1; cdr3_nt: TGTGCCAGCACCGACTTCGGGAACTACAATGAGCAGTTCTTC; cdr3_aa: CASTDFGNYNEQFF
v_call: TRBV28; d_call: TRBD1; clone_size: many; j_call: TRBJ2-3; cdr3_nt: TGTGCCAGCAGTTTATATGGACAGGGCCAAGGGGGTACGCAGTATTTT; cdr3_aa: CASSLYGQGQGGTQYF
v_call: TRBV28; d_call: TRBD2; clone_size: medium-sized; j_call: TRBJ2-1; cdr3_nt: TGTGCCAGCAGTCAACCTTCCTCCTCGGGACTAGCGGATGAGCAGTTCTTC; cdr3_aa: CASSQPSSSGLADEQFF
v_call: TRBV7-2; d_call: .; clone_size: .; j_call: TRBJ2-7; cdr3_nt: TGTGCCAGCGGCGTTAGGGGCGAGCAGTACTTC; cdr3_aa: CASGVRGEQYF
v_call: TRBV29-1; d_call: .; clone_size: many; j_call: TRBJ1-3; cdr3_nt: TGCAGCGTTTCGACTGTAGCAGGAAACACCATATATTTT; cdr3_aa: CSVSTVAGNTIYF
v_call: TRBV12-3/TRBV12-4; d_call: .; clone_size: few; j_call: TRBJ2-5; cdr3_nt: TGTGCCAGCAGCCGAGACAGGTTTCGAGAGACCCAGTACTTC; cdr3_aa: CASSRDRFRETQYF
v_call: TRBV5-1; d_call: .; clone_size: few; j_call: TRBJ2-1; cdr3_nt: TGCGCCAGCAGCTGGGGGGGCCGGTACAATGAGCAGTTCTTC; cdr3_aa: CASSWGGRYNEQFF
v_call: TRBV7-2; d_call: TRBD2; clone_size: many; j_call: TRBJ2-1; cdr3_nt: TGTGCCAGCAGCTGGTGGGTGGGTAGCGGGGATAGCTCCTACAATGAGCAGTTCTTC; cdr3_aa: CASSWWVGSGDSSYNEQFF
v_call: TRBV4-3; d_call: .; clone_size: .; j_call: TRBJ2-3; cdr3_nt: TGCGCCAGCAGCCAGCAAAGCACAGATACGCAGTATTTT; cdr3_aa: CASSQQSTDTQYF